This TCR beta chain is drawn from a study of cytomegalovirus exposure and HLA in healthy donors. Method: immunoSEQ multiplex PCR; TCRdb's copy keeps in-frame clones and lacks some. Of hundreds of thousands of clones in the sample, more than 75% were seen once. The clonotype was recovered from a man aged 18 to 29 in good health and CMV-seropositive. Sequenced sample: PBMCs.

CDR3 sequence (DNA): TGTGCCAGCAGAGCCCTAGCTTACGAGCAGTACTTC. It specifies CASRALAYEQYF. The gene calls are TRBV6-1 and TRBJ2-7; possible D gene TRBD2, 5 bases. Trimming stripped 6 bases from V and 4 bases from J, with 10 bases between. This CDR3 has 12 residues. The germline gives CDR1 MNHNS, CDR2 SASEGT.